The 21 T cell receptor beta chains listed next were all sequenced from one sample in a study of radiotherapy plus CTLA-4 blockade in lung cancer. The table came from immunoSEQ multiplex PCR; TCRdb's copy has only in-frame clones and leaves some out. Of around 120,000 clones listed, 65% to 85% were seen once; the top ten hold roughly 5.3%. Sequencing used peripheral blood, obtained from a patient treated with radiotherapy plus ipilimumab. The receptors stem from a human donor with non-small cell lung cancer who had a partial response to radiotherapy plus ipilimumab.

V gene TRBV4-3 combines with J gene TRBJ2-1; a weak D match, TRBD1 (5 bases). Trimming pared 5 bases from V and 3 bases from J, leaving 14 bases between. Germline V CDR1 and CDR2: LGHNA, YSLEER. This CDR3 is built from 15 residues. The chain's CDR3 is CASSLHRGLYNEQFF. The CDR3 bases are TGCGCCAGCAGCTTGCATAGGGGCCTCTACAATGAGCAGTTCTTC.

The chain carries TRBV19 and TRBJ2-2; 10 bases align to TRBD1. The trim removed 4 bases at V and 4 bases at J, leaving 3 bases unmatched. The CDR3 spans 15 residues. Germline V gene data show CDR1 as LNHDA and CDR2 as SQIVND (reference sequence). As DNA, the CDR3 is TGTGCCAGTAGTACCGGGACAGGGGCCACCGGGGAGCTGTTTTTT. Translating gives CASSTGTGATGELFF.

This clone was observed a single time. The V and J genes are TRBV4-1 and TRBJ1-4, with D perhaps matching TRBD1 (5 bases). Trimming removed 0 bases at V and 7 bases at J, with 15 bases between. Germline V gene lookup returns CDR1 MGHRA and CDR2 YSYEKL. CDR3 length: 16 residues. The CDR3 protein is CASSQDDSGLGEKLFF. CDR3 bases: TGCGCCAGCAGCCAAGACGATTCAGGGTTGGGTGAAAAACTGTTTTTT.

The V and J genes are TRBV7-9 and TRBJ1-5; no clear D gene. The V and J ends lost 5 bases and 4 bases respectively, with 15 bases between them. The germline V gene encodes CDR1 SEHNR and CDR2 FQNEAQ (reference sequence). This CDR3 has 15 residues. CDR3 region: CASSPGGLGNQPQHF. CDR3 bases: TGTGCCAGCAGCCCAGGCGGGTTGGGGAATCAGCCCCAGCATTTT.

This chain's CDR3 is CASSLGTVQETQYF. CDR3 nucleotide sequence: TGCGCCAGCAGCCTGGGGACAGTCCAAGAGACCCAGTACTTC. The V gene is TRBV5-1, the J gene TRBJ2-5, with 7 bases that match TRBD1. With V trimmed by 4 bases and J by 1 base, 4 bases remained unmatched. This CDR3 has 14 residues. CDR1 SGHRS and CDR2 YFSETQ come from the germline V gene.

The CDR3 is CASSYVTTTEAFF. In nucleotides, the CDR3 is TGTGCCAGCAGTTACGTGACAACCACTGAAGCTTTCTTT. The V and J genes are TRBV6-5 and TRBJ1-1, with no clear D. Germline V CDR1 and CDR2: MNHEY, SVGAGI. CDR3 length: 13 residues. Trimming left V 2 bases short and J 4 bases short, with 8 bases between.

The CDR3 sequence: CASSTTGNQPQHF. Here the CDR3 DNA reads TGTGCCAGTAGTACGACAGGGAATCAGCCCCAGCATTTT. The chain employs TRBV19 and TRBJ1-5; TRBD1 aligns across 7 bases. V trimming: 4 bases; J trimming: 4 bases; junction bases outside the gene matches: 1. Germline CDR1 is LNHDA and CDR2 is SQIVND (reference sequence). The CDR3 runs 13 residues.

This chain's CDR3 is CASCLRQSSTDTQYF. The CDR3, as DNA: TGTGCCAGCTGCTTACGCCAGTCTAGCACAGATACGCAGTATTTT. The chain links TRBV18 to TRBJ2-3; D gene ambiguous. The length of the CDR3 is 15 residues. The germline V gene encodes CDR1 KGHSH and CDR2 LQKENI. The V end was cut by 7 bases, the J end by 0 bases, with 14 bases between.

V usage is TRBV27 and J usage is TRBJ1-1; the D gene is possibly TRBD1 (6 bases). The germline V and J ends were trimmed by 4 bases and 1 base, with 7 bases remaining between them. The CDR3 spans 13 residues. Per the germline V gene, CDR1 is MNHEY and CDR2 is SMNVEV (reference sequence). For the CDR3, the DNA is TGTGCCAGCAGTTGGGGACAGAACACTGAAGCTTTCTTT. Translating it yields CASSWGQNTEAFF.

Here the CDR3 DNA reads TGTGCCAGCAGTTTAGGGGGCCCGAACACTGAAGCTTTCTTT. Translated, it gives CASSLGGPNTEAFF. J is TRBJ1-1 and V is TRBV28, with D tentatively TRBD1 (6 bases). Per the germline V gene, CDR1 is MDHEN and CDR2 is SYDVKM. The V gene lost 2 bases and the J gene lost 1 base, with 8 bases spanning the gap. The CDR3 runs 14 residues.

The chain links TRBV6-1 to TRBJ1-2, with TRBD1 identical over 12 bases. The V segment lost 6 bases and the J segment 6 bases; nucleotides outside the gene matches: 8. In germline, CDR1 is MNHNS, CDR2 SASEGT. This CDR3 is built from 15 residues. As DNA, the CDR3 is TGTGCCAGCAGAGCTCAAAGGGACAGGGGGCATGGCTACACCTTC. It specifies CASRAQRDRGHGYTF.

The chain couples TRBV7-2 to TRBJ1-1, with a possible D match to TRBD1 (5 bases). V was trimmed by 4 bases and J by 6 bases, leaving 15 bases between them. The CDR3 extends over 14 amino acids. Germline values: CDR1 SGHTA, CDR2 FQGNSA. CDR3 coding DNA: TGTGCCAGCAGCTCAGGGTTTTACGTCGCTGAAGCTTTCTTT. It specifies CASSSGFYVAEAFF.

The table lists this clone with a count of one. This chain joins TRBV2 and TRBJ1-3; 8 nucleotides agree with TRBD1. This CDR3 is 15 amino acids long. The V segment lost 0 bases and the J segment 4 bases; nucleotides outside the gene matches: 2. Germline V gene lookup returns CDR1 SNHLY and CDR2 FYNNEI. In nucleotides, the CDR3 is TGTGCCAGCAGTGAAGCGAGGACAGGGGGAAACACCATATATTTT. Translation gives CASSEARTGGNTIYF.

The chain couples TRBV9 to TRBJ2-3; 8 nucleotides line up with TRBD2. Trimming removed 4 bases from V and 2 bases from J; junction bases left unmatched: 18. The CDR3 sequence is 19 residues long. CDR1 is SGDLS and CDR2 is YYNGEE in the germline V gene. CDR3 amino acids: CASSSGLAWSTDPTDTQYF. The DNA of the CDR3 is TGTGCCAGCAGCTCAGGACTAGCTTGGTCCACAGATCCCACAGATACGCAGTATTTT.

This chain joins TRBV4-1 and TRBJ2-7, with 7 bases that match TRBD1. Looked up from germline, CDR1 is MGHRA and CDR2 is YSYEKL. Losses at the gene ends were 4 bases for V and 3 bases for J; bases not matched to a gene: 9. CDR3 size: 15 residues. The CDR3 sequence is CASSPYGDRRYEQYF. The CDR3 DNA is TGCGCCAGCAGCCCATACGGGGACAGACGCTACGAGCAGTACTTC.

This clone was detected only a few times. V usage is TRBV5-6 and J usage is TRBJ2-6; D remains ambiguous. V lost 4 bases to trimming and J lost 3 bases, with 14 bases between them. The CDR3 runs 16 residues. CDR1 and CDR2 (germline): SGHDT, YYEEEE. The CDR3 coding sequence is TGTGCCAGCAGCCACCGTCTATCGTTTGGGGCCAACGTCCTGACTTTC. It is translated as CASSHRLSFGANVLTF.

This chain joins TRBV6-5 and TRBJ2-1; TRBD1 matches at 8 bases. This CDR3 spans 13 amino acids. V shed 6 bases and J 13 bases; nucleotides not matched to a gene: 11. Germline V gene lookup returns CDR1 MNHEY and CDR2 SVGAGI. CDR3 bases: TGTGCCAGCAGCCGAAGCCCCAGGGGGCAACAGTTCTTC. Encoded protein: CASSRSPRGQQFF.

The CDR3 DNA sequence: TGTGCCAGCAGCCCGGGAGGTAGCAGTACCTACGAGCAGTACGTC. Protein: CASSPGGSSTYEQYV. The chain has TRBV6-4 and TRBJ2-7, with 7 bases fitting TRBD2. Germline V gene sequence: CDR1 MRHNA, CDR2 SNTAGT. The junction had 10 bases not matched to a gene; V was cut back by 6 bases and J by 2 bases. The CDR3 has 15 amino acids.

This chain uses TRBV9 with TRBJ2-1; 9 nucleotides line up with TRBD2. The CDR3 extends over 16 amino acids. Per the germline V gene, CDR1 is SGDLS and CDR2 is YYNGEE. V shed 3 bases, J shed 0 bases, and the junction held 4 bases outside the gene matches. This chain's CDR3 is CASSARLAASYNEQFF. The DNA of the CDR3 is TGTGCCAGCAGCGCGAGACTAGCGGCCTCCTACAATGAGCAGTTCTTC.

The DNA for the CDR3 is TGTGCCAGCAGTGAGTGGGGGGTGACCACCGGGGAGCTGTTTTTT. As protein: CASSEWGVTTGELFF. The gene calls are TRBV2 and TRBJ2-2; D is perhaps TRBD2 (6 bases). The CDR3 runs 15 residues. Deletions cut 3 bases from V and 4 bases from J, with 12 bases between. Germline V gene lookup returns CDR1 SNHLY and CDR2 FYNNEI. Supplemented by reference TRBV2 and TRBJ2-2, the full variable domain reads EPEVTQTPSHQVTQMGQEVILRCVPISNHLYFYWYRQILGQKVEFLVSFYNNEISEKSEIFDDQFSVERPDGSNFTLKIRSTKLEDSAMYFCASSEWGVTTGELFFGEGSRLTVL.

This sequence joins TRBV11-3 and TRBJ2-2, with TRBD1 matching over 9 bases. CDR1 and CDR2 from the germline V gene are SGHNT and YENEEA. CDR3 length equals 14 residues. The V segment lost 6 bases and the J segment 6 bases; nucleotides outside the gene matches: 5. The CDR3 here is CASRGQGLSGELFF. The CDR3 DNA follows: TGTGCCAGCAGGGGACAGGGTTTATCCGGGGAGCTGTTTTTT. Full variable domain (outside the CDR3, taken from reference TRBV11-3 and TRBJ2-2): EAGVVQSPRYKIIEKKQPVAFWCNPISGHNTLYWYLQNLGQGPELLIRYENEEAVDDSQLPKDRFSAERLKGVDSTLKIQPAELGDSAVYLCASRGQGLSGELFFGEGSRLTVL.